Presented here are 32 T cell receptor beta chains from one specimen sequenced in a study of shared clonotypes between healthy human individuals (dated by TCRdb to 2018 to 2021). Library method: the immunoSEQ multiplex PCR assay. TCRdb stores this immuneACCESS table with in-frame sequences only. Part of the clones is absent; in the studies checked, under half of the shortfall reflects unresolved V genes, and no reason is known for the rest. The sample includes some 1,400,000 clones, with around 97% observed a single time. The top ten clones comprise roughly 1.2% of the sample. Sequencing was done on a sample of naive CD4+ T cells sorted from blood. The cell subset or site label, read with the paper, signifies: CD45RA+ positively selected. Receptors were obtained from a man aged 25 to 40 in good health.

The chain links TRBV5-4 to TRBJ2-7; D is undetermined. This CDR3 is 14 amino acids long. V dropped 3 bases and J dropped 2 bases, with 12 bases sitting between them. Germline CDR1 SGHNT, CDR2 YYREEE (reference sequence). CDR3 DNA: TGTGCCAGCAGCTCAGGTGGAGTGGCCTACGAGCAGTACTTC. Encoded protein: CASSSGGVAYEQYF.

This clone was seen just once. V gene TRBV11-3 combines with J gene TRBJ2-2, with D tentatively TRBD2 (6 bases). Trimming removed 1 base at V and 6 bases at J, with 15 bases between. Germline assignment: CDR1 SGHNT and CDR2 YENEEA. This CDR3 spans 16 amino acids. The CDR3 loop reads CASSLASTSGAGELFF. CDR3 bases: TGTGCCAGCAGCTTAGCATCGACTAGTGGAGCCGGGGAGCTGTTTTTT.

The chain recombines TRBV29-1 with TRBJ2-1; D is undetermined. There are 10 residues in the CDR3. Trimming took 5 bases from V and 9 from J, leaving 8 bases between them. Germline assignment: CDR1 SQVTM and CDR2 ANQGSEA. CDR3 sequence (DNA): TGCAGCGTTCGAGTGTTTGAGCAGTTCTTC. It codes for CSVRVFEQFF.

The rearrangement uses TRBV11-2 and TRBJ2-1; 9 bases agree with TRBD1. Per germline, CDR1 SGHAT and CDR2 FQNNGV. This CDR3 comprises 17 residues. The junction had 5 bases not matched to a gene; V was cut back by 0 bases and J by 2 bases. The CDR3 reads CASSLDRGQGAYNEQFF. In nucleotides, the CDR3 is TGTGCCAGCAGCTTAGATCGGGGACAGGGAGCCTACAATGAGCAGTTCTTC.

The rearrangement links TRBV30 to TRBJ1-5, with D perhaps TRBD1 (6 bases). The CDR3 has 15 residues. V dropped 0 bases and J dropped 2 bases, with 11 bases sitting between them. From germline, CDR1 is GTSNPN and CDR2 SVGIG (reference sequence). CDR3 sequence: CAWSVLGAGNQPQHF. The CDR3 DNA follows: TGTGCCTGGAGTGTTTTGGGGGCAGGCAATCAGCCCCAGCATTTT.

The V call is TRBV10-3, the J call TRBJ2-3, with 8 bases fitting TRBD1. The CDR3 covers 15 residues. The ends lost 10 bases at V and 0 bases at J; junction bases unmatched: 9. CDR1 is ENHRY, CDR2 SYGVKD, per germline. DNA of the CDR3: TGTGCCACCACAAAACAGGGGGTGAGCACAGATACGCAGTATTTT. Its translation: CATTKQGVSTDTQYF.

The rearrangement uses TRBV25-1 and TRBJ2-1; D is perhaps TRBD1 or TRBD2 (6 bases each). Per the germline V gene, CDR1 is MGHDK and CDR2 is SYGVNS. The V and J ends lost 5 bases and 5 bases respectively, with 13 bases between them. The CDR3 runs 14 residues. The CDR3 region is CASSTAGGHNEQFF. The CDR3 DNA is TGTGCCAGCAGTACGGCTGGGGGGCACAATGAGCAGTTCTTC.

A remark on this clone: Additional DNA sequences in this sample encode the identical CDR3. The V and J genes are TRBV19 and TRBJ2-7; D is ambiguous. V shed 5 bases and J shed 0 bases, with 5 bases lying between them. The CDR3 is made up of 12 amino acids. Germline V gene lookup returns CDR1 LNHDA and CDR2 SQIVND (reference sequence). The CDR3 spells CASSAPSYEQYF. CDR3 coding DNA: TGTGCCAGTAGTGCCCCCTCCTACGAGCAGTACTTC.

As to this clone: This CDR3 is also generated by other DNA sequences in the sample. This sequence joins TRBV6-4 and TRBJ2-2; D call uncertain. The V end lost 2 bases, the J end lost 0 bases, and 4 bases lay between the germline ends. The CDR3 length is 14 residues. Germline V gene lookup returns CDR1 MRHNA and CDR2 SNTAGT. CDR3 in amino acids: CASSDRANTGELFF. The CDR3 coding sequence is TGTGCCAGCAGTGACAGGGCGAACACCGGGGAGCTGTTTTTT.

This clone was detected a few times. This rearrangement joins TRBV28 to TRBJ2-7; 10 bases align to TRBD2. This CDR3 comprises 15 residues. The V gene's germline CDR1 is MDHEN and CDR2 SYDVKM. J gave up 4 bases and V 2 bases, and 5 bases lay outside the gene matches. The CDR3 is CASSLEVLAGYEQYF. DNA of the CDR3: TGTGCCAGCAGTTTAGAAGTACTAGCGGGATACGAGCAGTACTTC.

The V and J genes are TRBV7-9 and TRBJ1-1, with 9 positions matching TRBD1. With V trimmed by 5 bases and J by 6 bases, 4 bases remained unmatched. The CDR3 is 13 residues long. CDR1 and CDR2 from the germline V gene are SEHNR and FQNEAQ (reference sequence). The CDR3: CASSQGQGSEAFF. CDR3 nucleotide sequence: TGTGCCAGCAGCCAGGGACAGGGCTCTGAAGCTTTCTTT.

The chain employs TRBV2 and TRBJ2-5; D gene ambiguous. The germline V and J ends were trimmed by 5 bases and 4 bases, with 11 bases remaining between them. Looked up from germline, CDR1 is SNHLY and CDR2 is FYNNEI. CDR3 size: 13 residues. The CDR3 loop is CASSNMDGETQYF. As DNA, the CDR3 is TGTGCCAGCAGTAACATGGACGGAGAGACCCAGTACTTC.

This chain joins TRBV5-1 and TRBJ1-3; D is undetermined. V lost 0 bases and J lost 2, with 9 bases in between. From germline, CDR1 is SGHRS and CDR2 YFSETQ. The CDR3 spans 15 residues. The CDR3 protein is CASSLAGSAGNTIYF. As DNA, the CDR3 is TGCGCCAGCAGCTTGGCCGGGTCTGCTGGAAACACCATATATTTT.

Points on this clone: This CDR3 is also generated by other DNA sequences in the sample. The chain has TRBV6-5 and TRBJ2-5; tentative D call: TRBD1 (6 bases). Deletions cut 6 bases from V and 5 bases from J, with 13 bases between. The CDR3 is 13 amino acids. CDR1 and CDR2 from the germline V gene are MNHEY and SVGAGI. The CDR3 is CASSPQGRETQYF. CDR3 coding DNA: TGTGCCAGCAGCCCACAGGGACGGGAGACCCAGTACTTC.

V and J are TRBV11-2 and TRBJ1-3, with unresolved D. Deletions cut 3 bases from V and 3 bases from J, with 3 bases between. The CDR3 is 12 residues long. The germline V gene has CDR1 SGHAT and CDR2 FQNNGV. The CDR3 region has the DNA TGTGCCAGCAGCTTTGGTGGAAACACCATATATTTT. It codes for CASSFGGNTIYF.

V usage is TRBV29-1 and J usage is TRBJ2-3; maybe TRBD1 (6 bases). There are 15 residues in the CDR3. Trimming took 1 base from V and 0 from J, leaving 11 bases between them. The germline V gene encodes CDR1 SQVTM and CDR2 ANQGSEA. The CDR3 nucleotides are TGCAGCGTTGAAGGGACAGATACAAGCACAGATACGCAGTATTTT. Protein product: CSVEGTDTSTDTQYF.

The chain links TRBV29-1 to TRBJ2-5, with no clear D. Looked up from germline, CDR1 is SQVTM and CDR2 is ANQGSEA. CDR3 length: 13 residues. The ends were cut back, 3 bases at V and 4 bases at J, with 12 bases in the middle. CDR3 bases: TGCAGCGTTGATGTTAGAGGTGGAGAGACCCAGTACTTC. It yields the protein CSVDVRGGETQYF.

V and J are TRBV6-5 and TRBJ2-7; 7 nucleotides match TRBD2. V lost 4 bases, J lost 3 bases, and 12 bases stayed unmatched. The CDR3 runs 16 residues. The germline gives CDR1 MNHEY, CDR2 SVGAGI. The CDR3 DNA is TGTGCCAGCAGTTCAATGACCCCGGGACTACTCTACGAGCAGTACTTC. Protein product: CASSSMTPGLLYEQYF.

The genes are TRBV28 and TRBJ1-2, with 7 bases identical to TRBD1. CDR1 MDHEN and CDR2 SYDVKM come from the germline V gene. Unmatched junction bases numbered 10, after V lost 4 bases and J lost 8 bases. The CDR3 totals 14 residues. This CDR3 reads CASSSRQGNRGYTF. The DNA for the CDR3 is TGTGCCAGCAGTTCCCGACAGGGAAATCGAGGCTACACCTTC.

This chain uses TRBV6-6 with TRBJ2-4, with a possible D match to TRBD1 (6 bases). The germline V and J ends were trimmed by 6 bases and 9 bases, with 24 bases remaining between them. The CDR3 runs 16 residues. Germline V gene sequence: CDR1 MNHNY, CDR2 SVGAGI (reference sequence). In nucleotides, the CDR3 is TGTGCCAGCAGCCCCCCAGGGGTCTTACAGAGGCGCATTCAGTACTTC. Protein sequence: CASSPPGVLQRRIQYF.

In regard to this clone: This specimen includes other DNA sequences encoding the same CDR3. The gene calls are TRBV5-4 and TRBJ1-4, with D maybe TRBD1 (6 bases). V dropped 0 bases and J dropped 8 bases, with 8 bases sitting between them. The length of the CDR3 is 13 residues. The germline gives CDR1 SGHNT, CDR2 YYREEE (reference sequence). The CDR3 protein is CASSLEGGEKLFF. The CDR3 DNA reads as TGTGCCAGCAGCTTGGAAGGGGGGGAAAAACTGTTTTTT.

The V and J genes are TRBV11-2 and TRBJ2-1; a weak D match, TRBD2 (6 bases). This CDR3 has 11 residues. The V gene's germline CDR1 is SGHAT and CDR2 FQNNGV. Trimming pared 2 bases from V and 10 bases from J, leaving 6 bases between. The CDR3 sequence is CASSLLAEQFF. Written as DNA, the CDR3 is TGTGCCAGCAGCTTACTAGCGGAGCAGTTCTTC.

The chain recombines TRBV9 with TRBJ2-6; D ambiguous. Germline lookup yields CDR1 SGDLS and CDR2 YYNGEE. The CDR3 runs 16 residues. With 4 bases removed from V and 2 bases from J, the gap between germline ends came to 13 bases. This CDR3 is CASSPRAVAGANVLTF. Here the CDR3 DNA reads TGTGCCAGCAGCCCCCGTGCGGTGGCTGGGGCCAACGTCCTGACTTTC.

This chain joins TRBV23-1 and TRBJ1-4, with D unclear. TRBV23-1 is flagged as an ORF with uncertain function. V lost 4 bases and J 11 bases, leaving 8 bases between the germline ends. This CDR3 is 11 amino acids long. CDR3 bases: TGCGCCAGCAGTCGACGGGAGAAACTGTTTTTT. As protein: CASSRREKLFF.

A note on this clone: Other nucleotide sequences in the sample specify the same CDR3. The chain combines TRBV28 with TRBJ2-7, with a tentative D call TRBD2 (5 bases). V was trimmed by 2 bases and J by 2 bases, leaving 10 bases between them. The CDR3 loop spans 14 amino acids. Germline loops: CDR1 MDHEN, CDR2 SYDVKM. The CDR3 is CASSLEGPTYEQYF. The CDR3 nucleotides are TGTGCCAGCAGTTTAGAGGGTCCGACCTACGAGCAGTACTTC. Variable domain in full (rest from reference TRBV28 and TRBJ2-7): DVKVTQSSRYLVKRTGEKVFLECVQDMDHENMFWYRQDPGLGLRLIYFSYDVKMKEKGDIPEGYSVSREKKERFSLILESASTNQTSMYLCASSLEGPTYEQYFGPGTRLTVT.

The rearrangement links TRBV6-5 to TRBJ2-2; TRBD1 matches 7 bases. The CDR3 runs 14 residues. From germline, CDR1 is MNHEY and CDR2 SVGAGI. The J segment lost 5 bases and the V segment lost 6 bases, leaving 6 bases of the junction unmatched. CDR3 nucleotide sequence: TGTGCCAGCAGGTTGACAGGGAAAACCGGGGAGCTGTTTTTT. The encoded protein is CASRLTGKTGELFF.

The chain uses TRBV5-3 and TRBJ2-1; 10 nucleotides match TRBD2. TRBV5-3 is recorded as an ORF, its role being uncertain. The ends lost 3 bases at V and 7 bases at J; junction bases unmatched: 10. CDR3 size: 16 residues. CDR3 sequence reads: CARSSLAGGPRNEQFF. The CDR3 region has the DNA TGTGCCAGAAGCTCGTTAGCGGGAGGCCCGAGGAATGAGCAGTTCTTC.

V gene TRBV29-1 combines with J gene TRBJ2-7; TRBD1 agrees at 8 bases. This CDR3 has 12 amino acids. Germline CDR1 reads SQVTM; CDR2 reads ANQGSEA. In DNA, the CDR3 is TGCAGTTTTAGGACAGGGACCTACGAGCAGTACTTC. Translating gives CSFRTGTYEQYF.

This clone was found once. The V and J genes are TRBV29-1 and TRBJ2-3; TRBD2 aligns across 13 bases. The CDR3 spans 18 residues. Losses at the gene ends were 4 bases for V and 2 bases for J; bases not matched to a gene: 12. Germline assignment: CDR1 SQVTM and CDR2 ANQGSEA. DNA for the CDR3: TGCAGCGTTGGGTGGACTAGCGGGAGAGGGGGTCCCACAGATACGCAGTATTTT. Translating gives CSVGWTSGRGGPTDTQYF.

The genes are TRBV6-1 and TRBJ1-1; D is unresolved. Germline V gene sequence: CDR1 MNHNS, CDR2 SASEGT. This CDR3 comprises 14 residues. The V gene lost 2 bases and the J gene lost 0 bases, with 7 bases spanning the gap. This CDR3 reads CASSEPRLNTEAFF. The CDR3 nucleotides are TGTGCCAGCAGTGAACCGAGGCTGAACACTGAAGCTTTCTTT.

In DNA, the CDR3 is TGTGCCAGCAGTTCCTCGACAGAGAACACTGAAGCTTTCTTT. Its protein is CASSSSTENTEAFF. The J gene is TRBJ1-1, the V gene TRBV27; possibly TRBD1 for D (5 bases). The CDR3 is 14 amino acids. Trimming took off 4 bases at V and 1 base at J, with 10 bases between the two ends. Per the germline V gene, CDR1 is MNHEY and CDR2 is SMNVEV (reference sequence).

The CDR3 DNA sequence: TGTGCCAGCAGGACGTCGGGAGTAGGTGTCTATGGCTACACCTTC. Translation: CASRTSGVGVYGYTF. The chain uses TRBV27 and TRBJ1-2; D remains ambiguous. The CDR3 length is 15 residues. Per the germline V gene, CDR1 is MNHEY and CDR2 is SMNVEV (reference sequence). The ends were cut back, 6 bases at V and 4 bases at J, with 18 bases in the middle.